The entry below describes one T cell receptor (beta chain). Some clones are missing from TCRdb's copy, which holds only in-frame ones; the method was immunoSEQ multiplex PCR. This sample has approximately 490,000 clones; about 80% occur once, and the top ten carry about 0.014%. This CDR3 is built from 14 residues. In germline, CDR1 is MNHNS, CDR2 SASEGT. Trimming stripped 6 bases from V and 8 bases from J, with 19 bases between. The sample belongs to a study of shared T cell receptors in the human thymus. The sample was also linked to a second study, of human thymus T cells. As that report states: Donors were healthy Finnish infants having corrective surgery for congenital heart defects. The thymus was resected at corrective cardiac surgery. In thymic and blood repertoires alike, V and J usage looked biased. Thymic TCR repertoires of unrelated people reportedly overlapped highly.

This receptor was taken from a boy younger than two with a congenital heart defect. Sequencing input: thymocytes. This sequence joins TRBV6-1 and TRBJ1-2, with TRBD1 as a possible D gene (5 bases). CDR3 loop: CASSASTVPRGYTF. The CDR3 DNA reads as TGTGCCAGCAGCGCATCGACAGTGCCCCGGGGCTACACCTTC.